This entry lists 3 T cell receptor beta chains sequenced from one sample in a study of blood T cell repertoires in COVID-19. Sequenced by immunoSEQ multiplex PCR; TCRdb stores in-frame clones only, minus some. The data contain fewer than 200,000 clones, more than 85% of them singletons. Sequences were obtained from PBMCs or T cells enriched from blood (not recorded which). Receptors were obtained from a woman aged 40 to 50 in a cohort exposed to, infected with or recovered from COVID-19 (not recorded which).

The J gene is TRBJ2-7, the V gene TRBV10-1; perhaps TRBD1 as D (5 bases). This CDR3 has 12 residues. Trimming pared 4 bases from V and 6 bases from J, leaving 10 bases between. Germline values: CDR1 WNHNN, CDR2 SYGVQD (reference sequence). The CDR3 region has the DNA TGCGCCAGCAGTGTAGGGGCGTCCGAGCAGTACTTC. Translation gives CASSVGASEQYF.

In DNA form, the CDR3 reads TGCGCCAGCAGCCCTCAAGGACAGGGGGCTGAAGCTTTCTTT. Amino acids: CASSPQGQGAEAFF. The chain joins TRBV4-1 to TRBJ1-1, with 10 nucleotides matching TRBD1. The junction had 5 bases not matched to a gene; V was cut back by 4 bases and J by 6 bases. The CDR3 sequence is 14 residues long. The germline gives CDR1 MGHRA, CDR2 YSYEKL.

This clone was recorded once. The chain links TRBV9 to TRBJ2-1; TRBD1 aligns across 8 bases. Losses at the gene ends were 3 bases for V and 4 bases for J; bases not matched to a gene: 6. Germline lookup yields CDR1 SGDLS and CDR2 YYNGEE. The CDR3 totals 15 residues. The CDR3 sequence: CASSAGQGRYNEQFF. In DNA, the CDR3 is TGTGCCAGCAGCGCAGGACAGGGAAGGTACAATGAGCAGTTCTTC.